The 18 T cell receptor beta chains below were found in one sample sequenced in a study of T cell changes during pregnancy in multiple sclerosis. Produced via immunoSEQ multiplex PCR; TCRdb's table is partial and in-frame only. The table includes about 40,000 clones, 80% to 90% detected once. The specimen comprised CD4+ T cells from peripheral blood mononuclear cells, sampled in the first trimester of pregnancy. All receptors derive from a female donor with multiple sclerosis, enrolled in a pregnancy study.

CDR3 nucleotide sequence: TGTGCCAGTGGGCGGGGGTTCGGACAATGGGAGCAGTTCTTC. Amino acid sequence: CASGRGFGQWEQFF. The chain links TRBV19 to TRBJ2-1; TRBD2 aligns across 7 bases. Trimming removed 8 bases from V and 10 bases from J; junction bases left unmatched: 14. The CDR3 loop spans 14 amino acids. CDR1 and CDR2 from the germline V gene are LNHDA and SQIVND (reference sequence).

The gene calls are TRBV11-3 and TRBJ2-3; 7 nucleotides line up with TRBD2. The trim removed 1 base at V and 2 bases at J, leaving 6 bases unmatched. Germline CDR1 and CDR2: SGHNT and YENEEA. CDR3 size: 16 residues. CDR3 sequence reads: CASSLGGGLNTDTQYF. The CDR3 coding sequence is TGTGCCAGCAGCTTAGGTGGGGGACTAAACACAGATACGCAGTATTTT.

The J gene is TRBJ1-1, the V gene TRBV7-9; D is perhaps TRBD1 (6 bases). The CDR3 length is 13 residues. V shed 6 bases and J shed 1 base, with 9 bases lying between them. Germline CDR1 SEHNR, CDR2 FQNEAQ (reference sequence). The CDR3 loop reads CASRPTGNTEAFF. CDR3 DNA sequence: TGTGCCAGCAGGCCGACAGGGAACACTGAAGCTTTCTTT.

The rearrangement links TRBV6-1 to TRBJ2-7, with 9 bases fitting TRBD1. The junction had 4 bases not matched to a gene; V was cut back by 1 base and J by 3 bases. This CDR3 region has 15 residues. The germline V gene has CDR1 MNHNS and CDR2 SASEGT. The CDR3 is CASSEGTGVFYEQYF. The DNA for the CDR3 is TGTGCCAGCAGTGAAGGGACAGGGGTTTTCTACGAGCAGTACTTC.

The rearrangement links TRBV27 to TRBJ1-5, with D perhaps TRBD1 (6 bases). V dropped 6 bases and J dropped 0 bases, with 18 bases sitting between them. This CDR3 spans 17 amino acids. Germline loops: CDR1 MNHEY, CDR2 SMNVEV (reference sequence). The CDR3, as DNA: TGTGCCAGCAGGTTGGGGGGGCGCCCCTTTAGCAATCAGCCCCAGCATTTT. Encoded protein: CASRLGGRPFSNQPQHF.

The V call is TRBV7-8, the J call TRBJ2-7, with unresolved D. Germline V gives CDR1 SGHVS, CDR2 FQNEAQ. The CDR3 is 12 residues long. Deletions cut 3 bases from V and 3 bases from J, with 6 bases between. In nucleotides, the CDR3 is TGTGCCAGCAGCTTCGACAACTACGAGCAGTACTTC. The encoded protein is CASSFDNYEQYF.

This sequence joins TRBV7-2 and TRBJ1-3; possibly TRBD1 for D (6 bases). There are 15 residues in the CDR3. Germline V lookup: CDR1 SGHTA, CDR2 FQGNSA. V lost 6 bases and J lost 2, with 14 bases in between. CDR3 DNA: TGTGCCAGCAGTAAAGACGGGGGGCCTGGAAACACCATATATTTT. Translated, it gives CASSKDGGPGNTIYF.

V usage is TRBV5-1 and J usage is TRBJ1-1, with D perhaps matching TRBD1 (5 bases). CDR3 length: 12 amino acids. In germline, CDR1 is SGHRS, CDR2 YFSETQ. V lost 5 bases, J lost 7 bases, and 12 bases lay in between. The CDR3 protein is CASRGGSIEAFF. For the CDR3, the DNA is TGCGCCAGCAGGGGGGGGTCGATTGAAGCTTTCTTT.

The chain joins TRBV30 to TRBJ2-7; TRBD1 aligns across 11 bases. V lost 1 base and J lost 9; bases outside the gene matches: 8. The CDR3 length is 14 residues. Germline V gene lookup returns CDR1 GTSNPN and CDR2 SVGIG (reference sequence). The CDR3 here is CAWSARTGGFVQYF. The CDR3 bases are TGTGCCTGGAGTGCCCGGACAGGGGGCTTTGTGCAGTACTTC.

This clone appeared once. This chain uses TRBV19 with TRBJ2-2; perhaps TRBD2 as D (5 bases). V lost 5 bases and J lost 4, with 11 bases in between. CDR1 and CDR2 from the germline V gene are LNHDA and SQIVND (reference sequence). The CDR3 has 14 residues. CDR3 sequence (DNA): TGTGCCAGTAGTTATATGGGGAGCACCGGGGAGCTGTTTTTT. This translates into CASSYMGSTGELFF. The variable domain in full, completed from reference TRBV19 and TRBJ2-2, reads DGGITQSPKYLFRKEGQNVTLSCEQNLNHDAMYWYRQDPGQGLRLIYYSQIVNDFQKGDIAEGYSVSREKKESFPLTVTSAQKNPTAFYLCASSYMGSTGELFFGEGSRLTVL.

The chain has TRBV27 and TRBJ2-3; TRBD2 matches at 10 bases. The CDR3 has 17 residues. The ends lost 5 bases at V and 0 bases at J; junction bases unmatched: 8. Germline V gene data show CDR1 as MNHEY and CDR2 as SMNVEV (reference sequence). CDR3 in amino acids: CASSQTRTSGSTDTQYF. As DNA, the CDR3 is TGTGCCAGCAGTCAAACCCGGACTAGCGGCAGCACAGATACGCAGTATTTT.

CDR3 nucleotide sequence: TGTGCCAGCAGCTTTGGGACAGGGGCCCCTAGCACAGATACGCAGTATTTT. Amino acid sequence: CASSFGTGAPSTDTQYF. The gene calls are TRBV5-4 and TRBJ2-3; 10 nucleotides line up with TRBD1. Germline V gene lookup returns CDR1 SGHNT and CDR2 YYREEE (reference sequence). The CDR3 consists of 17 residues. With V trimmed by 2 bases and J by 0 bases, 6 bases remained unmatched.

This chain uses TRBV5-5 with TRBJ1-2, with TRBD1 matching over 9 bases. Trimming cost V 1 base and J 5 bases; bases outside gene matches: 15. Germline CDR1 is SGHKS and CDR2 is YYEKEE (reference sequence). This CDR3 region has 18 residues. CDR3 DNA: TGTGCCAGCAGCTTGATGAAAACGGACAGGGGTTTTTCTTATGGCTACACCTTC. Translating it yields CASSLMKTDRGFSYGYTF.

The chain couples TRBV30 to TRBJ2-1; 12 bases match TRBD2. This CDR3 has 14 residues. V gave up 5 bases and J gave up 5 bases; unmatched junction bases: 4. Germline V gene lookup returns CDR1 GTSNPN and CDR2 SVGIG (reference sequence). CDR3 sequence: CAWDRTSGNNEQFF. Written as DNA, the CDR3 is TGTGCCTGGGACAGGACTAGCGGGAACAATGAGCAGTTCTTC. Full variable domain (remainder filled in from reference TRBV30 and TRBJ2-1): SQTIHQWPATLVQPVGSPLSLECTVEGTSNPNLYWYRQAAGRGLQLLFYSVGIGQISSEVPQNLSASRPQDRQFILSSKKLLLSDSGFYLCAWDRTSGNNEQFFGPGTRLTVL.

This chain joins TRBV29-1 and TRBJ2-2; tentatively, D is TRBD1 (5 bases). The germline V and J ends were trimmed by 4 bases and 0 bases, with 9 bases remaining between them. The CDR3 extends over 14 amino acids. Germline lookup yields CDR1 SQVTM and CDR2 ANQGSEA. CDR3 residues: CSVGDSANTGELFF. The CDR3 nucleotides read TGCAGCGTTGGAGACAGCGCGAACACCGGGGAGCTGTTTTTT.

The chain uses TRBV30 and TRBJ1-2, with 7 bases matching TRBD1. This CDR3 has 18 amino acids. Germline V gene sequence: CDR1 GTSNPN, CDR2 SVGIG (reference sequence). J gave up 6 bases and V 1 base, and 20 bases lay outside the gene matches. The CDR3 region is CAWSGAASRQGISDGYTF. CDR3 DNA: TGTGCCTGGAGTGGGGCGGCCTCAAGACAGGGAATCAGTGATGGCTACACCTTC.

A single count supports this clone. The chain is built from TRBV19 and TRBJ2-3; TRBD2 is a possible D gene (6 bases). V was clipped by 3 bases and J by 3 bases, with 13 bases between them. The CDR3 covers 15 residues. Germline CDR1 is LNHDA and CDR2 is SQIVND (reference sequence). CDR3 nucleotides: TGTGCCAGTAGTATGAGGCACGGGGGTACAGATACGCAGTATTTT. The encoded protein is CASSMRHGGTDTQYF.

This chain links TRBV9 with TRBJ2-5, with a weak D call TRBD2 (7 bases). Trimming left V 2 bases short and J 5 bases short, with 19 bases between. Germline V CDR1 and CDR2: SGDLS, YYNGEE. This CDR3 is built from 16 residues. In nucleotides, the CDR3 is TGTGCCAGCAGCGTCCAAGGGGGGGTCACGAGCGAGACCCAGTACTTC. This encodes CASSVQGGVTSETQYF.